This TCR beta chain is from a study of Graves' ophthalmopathy and Graves' hyperthyroidism. General study results and limits: With over 85% sensitivity and around 81% specificity, a 13-signature model separated ophthalmopathy from stable hyperthyroidism.

This clonotype was observed a handful of times. Its specificity is unknown. RNA transcripts were the template, and TCR beta CDR3 regions were amplified from them. Scientists carried out first-round RT-PCR using HTBI primers and then a second-round multiplex PCR. In TCRdb, the multiplex PCR reads were re-called with MiXCR into one record per CDR3 protein. Of roughly 1.1 million distinct CDR3 sequences in the sample, roughly two fifths were seen once. The sequencing sample was made of peripheral blood or thyroid tissue (not recorded which). The TCR originated in an adult man with Graves' hyperthyroidism.

The DNA for the CDR3 is TGCGCCAGCAGTGAAGGGCTAGCAGTTTACGAGCAGTACTTC. This gives the protein CASSEGLAVYEQYF. V gene TRBV5-1 combines with J gene TRBJ2-7; possible D gene TRBD2, 5 bases. Trimming left V 5 bases short and J 4 bases short, with 16 bases between. There are 14 residues in the CDR3. Germline V gives CDR1 SGHRS, CDR2 YFSETQ.